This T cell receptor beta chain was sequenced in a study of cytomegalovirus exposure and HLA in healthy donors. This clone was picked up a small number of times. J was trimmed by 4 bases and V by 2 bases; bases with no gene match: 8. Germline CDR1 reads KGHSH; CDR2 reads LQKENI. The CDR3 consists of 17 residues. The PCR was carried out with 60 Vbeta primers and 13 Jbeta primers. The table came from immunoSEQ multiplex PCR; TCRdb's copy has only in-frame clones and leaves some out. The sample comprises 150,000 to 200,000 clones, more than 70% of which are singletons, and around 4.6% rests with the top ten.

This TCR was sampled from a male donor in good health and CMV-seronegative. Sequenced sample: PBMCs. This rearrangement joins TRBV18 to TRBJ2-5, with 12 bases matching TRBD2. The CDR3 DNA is TGTGCCAGCTCACCATCGACTAGCGGGAGCTTTATAGAGACCCAGTACTTC. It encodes CASSPSTSGSFIETQYF.